The present T cell receptor (beta chain) was sequenced within a study of beta chain features in type 1 diabetes. Turning to the study itself: Patients were similar to healthy donors in age and gender (as well as in cell yields). Study results and limitations: The naive, central memory and Treg TCRB repertoires of patients appeared to be more similar to one another than those of healthy donors. Among all four CD4+ subsets, Type 1 diabetes patients had TCRB CDR3s that were moderately but significantly shorter. The study found fewer insertions and more deletions at VDJ junctions in type 1 diabetes patients.

Since all of the isolated RNA was reverse transcribed, expressed TCRB transcripts were what got sequenced. The assay was immunoSEQ multiplex PCR, and TCRdb's table has in-frame clones only and misses some. The repertoire holds 600,000 to 750,000 clones, with around 12% as singletons. This clone came up a few times. Antigen unknown. The germline V and J ends were trimmed by 4 bases and 2 bases, with 5 bases remaining between them. Per germline, CDR1 DFQATT and CDR2 SNEGSKA (reference sequence). The CDR3 has 11 amino acids. Sequencing used naive CD4+ T cells from blood. The receptor comes from a man aged 25-45 years with type 1 diabetes. V is TRBV20-1 and J is TRBJ2-5, with no clear D. The chain's CDR3 is CSANPQETQYF. The CDR3 coding sequence is TGCAGTGCTAACCCGCAAGAGACCCAGTACTTC.